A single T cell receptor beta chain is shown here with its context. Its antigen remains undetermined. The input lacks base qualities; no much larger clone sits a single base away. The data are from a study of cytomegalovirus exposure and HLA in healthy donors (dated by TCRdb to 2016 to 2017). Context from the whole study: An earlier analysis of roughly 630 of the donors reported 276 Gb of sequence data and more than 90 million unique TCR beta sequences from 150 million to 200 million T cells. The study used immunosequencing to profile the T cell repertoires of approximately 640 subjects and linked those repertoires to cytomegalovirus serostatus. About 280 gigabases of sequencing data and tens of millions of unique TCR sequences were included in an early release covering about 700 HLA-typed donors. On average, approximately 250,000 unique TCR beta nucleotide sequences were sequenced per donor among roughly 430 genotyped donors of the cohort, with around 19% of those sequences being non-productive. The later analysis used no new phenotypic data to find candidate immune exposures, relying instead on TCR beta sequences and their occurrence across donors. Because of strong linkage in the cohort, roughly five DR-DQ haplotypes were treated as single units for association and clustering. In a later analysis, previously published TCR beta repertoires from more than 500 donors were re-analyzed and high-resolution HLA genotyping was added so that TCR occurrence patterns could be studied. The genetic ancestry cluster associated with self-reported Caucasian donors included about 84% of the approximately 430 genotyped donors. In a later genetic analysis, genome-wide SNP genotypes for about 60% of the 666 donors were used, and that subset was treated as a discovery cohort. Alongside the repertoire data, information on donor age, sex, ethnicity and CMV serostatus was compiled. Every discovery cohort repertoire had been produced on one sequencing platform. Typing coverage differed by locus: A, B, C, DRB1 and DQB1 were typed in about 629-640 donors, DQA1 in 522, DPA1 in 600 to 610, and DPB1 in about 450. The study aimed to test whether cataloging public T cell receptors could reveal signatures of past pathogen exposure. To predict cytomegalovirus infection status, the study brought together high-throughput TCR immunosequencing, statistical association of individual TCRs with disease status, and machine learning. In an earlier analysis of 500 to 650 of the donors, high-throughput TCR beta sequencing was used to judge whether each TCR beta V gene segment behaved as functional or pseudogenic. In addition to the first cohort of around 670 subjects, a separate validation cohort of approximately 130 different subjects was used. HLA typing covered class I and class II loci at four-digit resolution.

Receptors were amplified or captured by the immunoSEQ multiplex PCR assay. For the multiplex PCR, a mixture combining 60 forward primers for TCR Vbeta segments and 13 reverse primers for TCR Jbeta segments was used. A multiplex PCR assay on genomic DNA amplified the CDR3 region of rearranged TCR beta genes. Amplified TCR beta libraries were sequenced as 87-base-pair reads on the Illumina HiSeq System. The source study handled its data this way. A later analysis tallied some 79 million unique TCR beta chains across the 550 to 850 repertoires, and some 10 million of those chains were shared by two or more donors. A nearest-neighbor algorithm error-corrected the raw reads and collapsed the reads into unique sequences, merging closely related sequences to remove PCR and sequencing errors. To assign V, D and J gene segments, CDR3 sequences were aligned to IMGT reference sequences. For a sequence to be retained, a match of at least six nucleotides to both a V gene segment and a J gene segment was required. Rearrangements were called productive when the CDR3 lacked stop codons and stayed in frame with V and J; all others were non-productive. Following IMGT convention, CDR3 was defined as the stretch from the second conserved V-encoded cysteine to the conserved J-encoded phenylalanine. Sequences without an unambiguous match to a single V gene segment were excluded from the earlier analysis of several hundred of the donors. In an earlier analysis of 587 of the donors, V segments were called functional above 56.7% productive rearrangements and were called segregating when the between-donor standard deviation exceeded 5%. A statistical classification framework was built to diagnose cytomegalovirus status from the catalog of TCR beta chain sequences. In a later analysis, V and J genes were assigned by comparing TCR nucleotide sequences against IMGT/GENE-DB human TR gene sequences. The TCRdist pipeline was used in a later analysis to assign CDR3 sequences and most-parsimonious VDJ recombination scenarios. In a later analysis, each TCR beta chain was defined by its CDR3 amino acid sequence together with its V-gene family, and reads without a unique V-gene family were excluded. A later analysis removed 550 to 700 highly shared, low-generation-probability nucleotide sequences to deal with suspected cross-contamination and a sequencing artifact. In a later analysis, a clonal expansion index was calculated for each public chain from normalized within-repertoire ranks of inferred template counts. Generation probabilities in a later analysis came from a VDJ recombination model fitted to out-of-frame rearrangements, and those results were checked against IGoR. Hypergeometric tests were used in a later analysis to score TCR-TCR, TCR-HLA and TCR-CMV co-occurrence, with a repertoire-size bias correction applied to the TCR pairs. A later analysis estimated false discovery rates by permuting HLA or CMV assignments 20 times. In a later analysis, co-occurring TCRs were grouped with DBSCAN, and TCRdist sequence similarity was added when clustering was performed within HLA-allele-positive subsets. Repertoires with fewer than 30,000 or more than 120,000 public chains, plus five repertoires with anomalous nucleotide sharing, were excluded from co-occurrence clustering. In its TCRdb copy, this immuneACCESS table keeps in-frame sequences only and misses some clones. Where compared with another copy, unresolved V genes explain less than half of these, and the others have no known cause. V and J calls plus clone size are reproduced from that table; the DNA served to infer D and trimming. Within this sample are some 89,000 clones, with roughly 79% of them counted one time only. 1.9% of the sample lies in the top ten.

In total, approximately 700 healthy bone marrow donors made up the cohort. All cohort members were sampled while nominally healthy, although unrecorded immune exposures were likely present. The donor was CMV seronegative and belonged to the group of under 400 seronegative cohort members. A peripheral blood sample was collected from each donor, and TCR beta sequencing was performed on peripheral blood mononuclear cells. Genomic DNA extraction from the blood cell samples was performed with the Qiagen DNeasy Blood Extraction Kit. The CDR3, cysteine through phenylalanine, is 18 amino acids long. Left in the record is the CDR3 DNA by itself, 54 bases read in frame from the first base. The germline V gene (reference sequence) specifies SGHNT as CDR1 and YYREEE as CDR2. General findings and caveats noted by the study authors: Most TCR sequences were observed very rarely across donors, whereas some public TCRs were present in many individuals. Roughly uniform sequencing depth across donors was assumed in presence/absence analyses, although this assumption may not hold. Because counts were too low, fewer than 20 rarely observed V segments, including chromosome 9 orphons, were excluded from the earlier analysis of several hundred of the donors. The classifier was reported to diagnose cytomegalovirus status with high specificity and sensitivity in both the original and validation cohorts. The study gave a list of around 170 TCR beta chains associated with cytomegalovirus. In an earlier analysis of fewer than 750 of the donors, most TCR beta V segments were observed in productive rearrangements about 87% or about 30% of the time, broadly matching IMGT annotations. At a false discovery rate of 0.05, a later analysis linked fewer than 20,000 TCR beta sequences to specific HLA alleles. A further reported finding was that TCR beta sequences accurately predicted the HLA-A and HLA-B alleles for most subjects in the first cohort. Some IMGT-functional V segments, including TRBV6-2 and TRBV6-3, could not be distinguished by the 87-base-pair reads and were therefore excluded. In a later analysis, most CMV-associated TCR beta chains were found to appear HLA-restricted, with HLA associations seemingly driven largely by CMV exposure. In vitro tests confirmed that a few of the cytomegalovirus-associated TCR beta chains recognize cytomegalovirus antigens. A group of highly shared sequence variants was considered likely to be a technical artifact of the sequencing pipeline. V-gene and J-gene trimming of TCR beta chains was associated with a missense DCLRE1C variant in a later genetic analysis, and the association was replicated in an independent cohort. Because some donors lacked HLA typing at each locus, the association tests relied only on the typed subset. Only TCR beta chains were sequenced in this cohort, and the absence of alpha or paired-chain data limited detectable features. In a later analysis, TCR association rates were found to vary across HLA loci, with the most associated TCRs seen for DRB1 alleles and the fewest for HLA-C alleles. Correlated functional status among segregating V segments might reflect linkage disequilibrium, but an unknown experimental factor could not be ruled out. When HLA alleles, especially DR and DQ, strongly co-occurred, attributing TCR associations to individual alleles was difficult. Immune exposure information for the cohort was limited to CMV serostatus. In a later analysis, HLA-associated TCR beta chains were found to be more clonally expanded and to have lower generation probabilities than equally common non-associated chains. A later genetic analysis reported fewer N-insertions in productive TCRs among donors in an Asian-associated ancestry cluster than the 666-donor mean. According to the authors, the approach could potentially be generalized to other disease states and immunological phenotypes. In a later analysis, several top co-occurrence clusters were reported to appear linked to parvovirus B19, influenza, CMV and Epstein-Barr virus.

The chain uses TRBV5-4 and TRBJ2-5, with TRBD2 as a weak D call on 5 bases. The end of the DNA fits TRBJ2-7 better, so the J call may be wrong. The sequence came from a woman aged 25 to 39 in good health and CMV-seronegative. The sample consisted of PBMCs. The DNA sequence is TGTGCCAGCAGCTTGGAATCCCGGGGAACGTTAAGACTTGACGAGCAGTACTTC. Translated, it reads CASSLESRGTLRLDEQYF.